This T cell receptor beta chain appears in the sequencing data of a study of T cell changes during pregnancy in multiple sclerosis. Produced via immunoSEQ multiplex PCR; TCRdb's table is partial and in-frame only. The table has around 20,000 clones, around 85% seen once. The sequence was obtained from a female donor with multiple sclerosis, enrolled in a pregnancy study. The starting material was CD8+ T cells from peripheral blood mononuclear cells, obtained after pregnancy.

The DNA of the CDR3 is TGTGCCAGCAGCTCGACTCGAGCGGGGGTTGGCACAGATACGCAGTATTTT. Amino acid sequence: CASSSTRAGVGTDTQYF. The chain uses TRBV7-8 and TRBJ2-3; 8 bases agree with TRBD2. CDR3 length: 17 residues. CDR1 is SGHVS and CDR2 is FQNEAQ in the germline V gene. V was pared by 4 bases and J by 1 base, with 10 bases of the junction left unmatched.